The 21 T cell receptor beta chains given below trace back to one sample, sequenced in a study of T cell changes during pregnancy in multiple sclerosis. Profiling relied on immunoSEQ multiplex PCR, and the TCRdb table lists in-frame clones only, not all of them. The sample carries some 36,000 clones, roughly 91% recorded once. The material sequenced was peripheral blood, taken in the second trimester of pregnancy. These receptors came from a female donor in good health, enrolled as a control in a pregnancy study.

This clone was seen a few times. This chain connects TRBV4-2 to TRBJ1-6, with 8 nucleotides matching TRBD1. The length of the CDR3 is 15 residues. The V segment lost 5 bases and the J segment 7 bases; nucleotides outside the gene matches: 7. Germline assignment: CDR1 LGHNA and CDR2 YNFKEQ. The DNA for the CDR3 is TGTGCCAGCAGCTTACGGACAGGGATCAATTCACCCCTCCACTTT. It yields the protein CASSLRTGINSPLHF.

This chain links TRBV4-2 with TRBJ2-7; TRBD1 is a possible D gene (5 bases). V lost 4 bases and J 3 bases, leaving 10 bases between the germline ends. Germline V gene data show CDR1 as LGHNA and CDR2 as YNFKEQ. The CDR3 runs to 13 residues. The CDR3 DNA is TGTGCCAGCAGCCGCGAGACAGACTACGAGCAGTACTTC. The encoded protein is CASSRETDYEQYF.

The V call is TRBV7-9, the J call TRBJ2-4; TRBD1 is a possible D gene (6 bases). V was cut by 2 bases and J by 6 bases, with 14 bases left in between. The CDR3 extends over 15 amino acids. Germline assignment: CDR1 SEHNR and CDR2 FQNEAQ (reference sequence). CDR3 nucleotide sequence: TGTGCCAGCAGCTTATCAGGGGAGCGCGGAAACATTCAGTACTTC. Translated: CASSLSGERGNIQYF.

This clone was recorded only once. The chain is built from TRBV27 and TRBJ1-1; D is undetermined. This CDR3 has 14 residues. Germline values: CDR1 MNHEY, CDR2 SMNVEV (reference sequence). V was trimmed by 2 bases and J by 1 base, leaving 8 bases between them. The CDR3 loop reads CASSLRRQNTEAFF. CDR3 bases: TGTGCCAGCAGTTTAAGGCGGCAGAACACTGAAGCTTTCTTT.

The V and J genes are TRBV5-4 and TRBJ1-1, with a possible D match to TRBD1 (5 bases). Trimming removed 4 bases from V and 8 bases from J, with 15 bases in between. Germline assignment: CDR1 SGHNT and CDR2 YYREEE (reference sequence). CDR3 length: 13 amino acids. CDR3: CASSPGGAFEAFF. The CDR3 region has the DNA TGTGCCAGCAGCCCGGGAGGGGCGTTCGAAGCTTTCTTT.

This clone has a handful of counts. This chain joins TRBV6-6 and TRBJ2-7; D not certain. Trimming removed 2 bases from V and 0 bases from J, with 11 bases in between. Looked up from germline, CDR1 is MNHNY and CDR2 is SVGAGI (reference sequence). This CDR3 spans 15 amino acids. As DNA, the CDR3 is TGTGCCAGCAGTTACGCCGACCGGAGCTCCTACGAGCAGTACTTC. Its translation: CASSYADRSSYEQYF.

The chain couples TRBV7-9 to TRBJ1-5; 7 bases match TRBD1. Per the germline V gene, CDR1 is SEHNR and CDR2 is FQNEAQ (reference sequence). Trimming took 5 bases from V and 6 from J; bases not matched to a gene: 10. The CDR3 consists of 15 residues. The DNA of the CDR3 is TGTGCCAGCAGCCAGGACAGGATAGAGGGTCAGCCCCAGCATTTT. Translated, it gives CASSQDRIEGQPQHF. Combining the CDR3 with reference TRBV7-9 and TRBJ1-5 gives the whole variable domain DTGVSQNPRHKITKRGQNVTFRCDPISEHNRLYWYRQTLGQGPEFLTYFQNEAQLEKSRLLSDRFSAERPKGSFSTLEIQRTEQGDSAMYLCASSQDRIEGQPQHFGDGTRLSIL.

The chain carries TRBV7-2 and TRBJ1-5; D perhaps matches TRBD1 (5 bases). Germline-derived CDR1 and CDR2 are SGHTA and FQGNSA. This CDR3 is built from 16 residues. V lost 1 base to trimming and J lost 1 base, with 11 bases between them. The CDR3 bases are TGTGCCAGCAGCTTAGGTGGGGCGTGGAGCAATCAGCCCCAGCATTTT. Translated, it gives CASSLGGAWSNQPQHF.

The chain carries TRBV28 and TRBJ2-1; D gene unclear. The germline CDR1 and CDR2 sequences are MDHEN and SYDVKM. This CDR3 comprises 12 residues. Trimming pared 2 bases from V and 8 bases from J, leaving 7 bases between. The DNA for the CDR3 is TGTGCCAGCAGTTTACTAGGTGATGAGCAGTTCTTC. Translation: CASSLLGDEQFF.

The rearrangement uses TRBV4-1 and TRBJ1-2; TRBD1 is a possible D gene (6 bases). The germline V gene has CDR1 MGHRA and CDR2 YSYEKL. The CDR3 is 15 amino acids. V lost 5 bases and J 0 bases, leaving 13 bases between the germline ends. The CDR3 spells CASSSRTEANYGYTF. CDR3 nucleotide sequence: TGCGCCAGCAGCAGTCGGACAGAAGCTAACTATGGCTACACCTTC.

This clone was seen once. V is TRBV7-9 and J is TRBJ1-5; D gene unclear. This CDR3 spans 14 amino acids. Germline values: CDR1 SEHNR, CDR2 FQNEAQ (reference sequence). V lost 1 base to trimming and J lost 2 bases, with 6 bases between them. As DNA, the CDR3 is TGTGCCAGCAGCTTAGGTCCCGGCAATCAGCCCCAGCATTTT. As protein: CASSLGPGNQPQHF.

The rearrangement uses TRBV7-9 and TRBJ2-7, with 9 bases lining up with TRBD1. The CDR3 is 14 amino acids. The junction had 4 bases not matched to a gene; V was cut back by 5 bases and J by 2 bases. The germline V gene encodes CDR1 SEHNR and CDR2 FQNEAQ (reference sequence). The CDR3: CASSPRQGAYEQYF. DNA for the CDR3: TGTGCCAGCAGCCCAAGACAGGGGGCCTACGAGCAGTACTTC.

This chain uses TRBV6-6 with TRBJ1-4, with D possibly TRBD1 on 5 matching bases. The CDR3 is 15 amino acids. The V gene lost 2 bases and the J gene lost 3 bases, with 10 bases spanning the gap. Germline loops: CDR1 MNHNY, CDR2 SVGAGI (reference sequence). As DNA, the CDR3 is TGTGCCAGCAGTTACCCGTCGACAGCTAATGAAAAACTGTTTTTT. It is translated as CASSYPSTANEKLFF.

This clone was counted once. V and J are TRBV9 and TRBJ2-1, with 9 bases aligning to TRBD1. J was trimmed by 4 bases and V by 3 bases; bases with no gene match: 5. The germline V gene has CDR1 SGDLS and CDR2 YYNGEE. The CDR3 covers 15 residues. CDR3 sequence: CASSESGQGYNEQFF. In DNA, the CDR3 is TGTGCCAGCAGCGAGTCGGGACAGGGATACAATGAGCAGTTCTTC.

This chain uses TRBV28 with TRBJ1-6; 8 bases map to TRBD1. Losses at the gene ends were 5 bases for V and 9 bases for J; bases not matched to a gene: 24. Germline CDR1 MDHEN, CDR2 SYDVKM. The CDR3 covers 20 residues. The CDR3 sequence: CASSPVSAGTGKWNSSPLHF. CDR3 nucleotide sequence: TGTGCCAGCAGTCCAGTTTCCGCCGGGACAGGAAAGTGGAATTCTTCACCCCTCCACTTT.

The V gene is TRBV27, the J gene TRBJ2-1, with 11 nucleotides matching TRBD2. The CDR3 extends over 15 amino acids. Trimming cost V 5 bases and J 2 bases; bases outside gene matches: 2. The germline V gene encodes CDR1 MNHEY and CDR2 SMNVEV (reference sequence). CDR3 protein: CASSLLAGAYNEQFF. The CDR3, as DNA: TGTGCCAGCAGTCTACTAGCGGGGGCCTACAATGAGCAGTTCTTC.

The gene calls are TRBV7-8 and TRBJ1-2; D is unclear. V was clipped by 0 bases and J by 2 bases, with 13 bases between them. This CDR3 spans 16 amino acids. Germline CDR1 reads SGHVS; CDR2 reads FQNEAQ. For the CDR3, the DNA is TGTGCCAGCAGCTTAGCGGCAGCAGGTTGGAACTATGGCTACACCTTC. This sequence encodes CASSLAAAGWNYGYTF.

CDR3 DNA: TGTGCCAGCAGTTGGAGGGGTGGCTACACCTTC. Its protein product is CASSWRGGYTF. This chain connects TRBV28 to TRBJ1-2; a possible D gene is TRBD1 (5 bases). Per the germline V gene, CDR1 is MDHEN and CDR2 is SYDVKM. V lost 4 bases and J lost 7, with 7 bases in between. CDR3 length: 11 residues.

The chain recombines TRBV6-5 with TRBJ2-7, with D tentatively TRBD2 (7 bases). Deletions cut 6 bases from V and 7 bases from J, with 16 bases between. Looked up from germline, CDR1 is MNHEY and CDR2 is SVGAGI. This CDR3 has 13 amino acids. CDR3 DNA: TGTGCCAGCAGACCTGCCGGGGGGCGTGAGCAGTACTTC. Protein: CASRPAGGREQYF.

The chain carries TRBV19 and TRBJ1-1; D is unclear. The CDR3 length is 14 residues. CDR1 LNHDA and CDR2 SQIVND come from the germline V gene (reference sequence). The V end lost 3 bases, the J end lost 4 bases, and 12 bases lay between the germline ends. CDR3 sequence reads: CASSILTGSTEAFF. For the CDR3, the DNA is TGTGCCAGTAGTATCCTGACGGGGAGCACTGAAGCTTTCTTT.

In DNA, the CDR3 is TGTGCCAGCAGTTTAGTAGGACACCCAGAGAGAGCTTTCTTT. Translation: CASSLVGHPERAFF. The chain couples TRBV28 to TRBJ1-1; the D gene is possibly TRBD1 (5 bases). Germline CDR1 reads MDHEN; CDR2 reads SYDVKM. The ends were cut back, 2 bases at V and 10 bases at J, with 17 bases in the middle. CDR3 length equals 14 residues. The entire variable domain, with the rest obtained from reference TRBV28 and TRBJ1-1, is as follows: DVKVTQSSRYLVKRTGEKVFLECVQDMDHENMFWYRQDPGLGLRLIYFSYDVKMKEKGDIPEGYSVSREKKERFSLILESASTNQTSMYLCASSLVGHPERAFFGQGTRLTVV.